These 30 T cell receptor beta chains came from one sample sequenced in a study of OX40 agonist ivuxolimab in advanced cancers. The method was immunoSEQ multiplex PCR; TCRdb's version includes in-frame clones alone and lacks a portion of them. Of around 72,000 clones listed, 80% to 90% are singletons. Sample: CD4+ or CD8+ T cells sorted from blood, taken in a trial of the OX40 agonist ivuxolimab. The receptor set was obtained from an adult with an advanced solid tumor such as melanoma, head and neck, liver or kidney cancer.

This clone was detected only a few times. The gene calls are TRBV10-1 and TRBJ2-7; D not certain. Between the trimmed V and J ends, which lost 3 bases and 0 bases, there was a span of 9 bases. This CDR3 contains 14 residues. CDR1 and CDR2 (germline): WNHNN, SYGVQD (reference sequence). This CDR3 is CASSDPGHSYEQYF. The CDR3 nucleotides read TGCGCCAGCAGTGACCCGGGTCACTCCTACGAGCAGTACTTC.

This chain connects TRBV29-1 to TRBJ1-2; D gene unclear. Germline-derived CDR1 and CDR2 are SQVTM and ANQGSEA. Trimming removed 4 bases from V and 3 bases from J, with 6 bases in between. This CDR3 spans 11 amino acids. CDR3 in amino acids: CSVGHDYGYTF. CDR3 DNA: TGCAGCGTTGGACACGACTATGGCTACACCTTC.

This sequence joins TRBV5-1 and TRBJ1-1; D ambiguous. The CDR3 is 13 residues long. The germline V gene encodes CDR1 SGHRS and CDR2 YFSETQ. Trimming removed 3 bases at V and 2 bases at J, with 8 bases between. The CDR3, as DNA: TGCGCCAGCAGCTCTGGGGAAAACACTGAAGCTTTCTTT. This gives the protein CASSSGENTEAFF.

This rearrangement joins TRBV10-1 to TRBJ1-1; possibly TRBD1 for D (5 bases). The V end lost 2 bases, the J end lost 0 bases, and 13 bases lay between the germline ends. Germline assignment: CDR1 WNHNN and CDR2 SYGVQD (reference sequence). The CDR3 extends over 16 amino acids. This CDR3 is CASSESRGTLNTEAFF. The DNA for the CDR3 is TGCGCCAGCAGTGAGAGTCGGGGGACGCTGAACACTGAAGCTTTCTTT.

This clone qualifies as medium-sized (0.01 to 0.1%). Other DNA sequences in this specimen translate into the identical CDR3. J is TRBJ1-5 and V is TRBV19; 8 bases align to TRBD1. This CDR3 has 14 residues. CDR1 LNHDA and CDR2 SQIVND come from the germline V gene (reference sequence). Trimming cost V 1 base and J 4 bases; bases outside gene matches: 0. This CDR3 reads CASSIGTGNQPQHF. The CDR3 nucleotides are TGTGCCAGTAGTATAGGGACAGGGAATCAGCCCCAGCATTTT. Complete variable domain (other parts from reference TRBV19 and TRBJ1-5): DGGITQSPKYLFRKEGQNVTLSCEQNLNHDAMYWYRQDPGQGLRLIYYSQIVNDFQKGDIAEGYSVSREKKESFPLTVTSAQKNPTAFYLCASSIGTGNQPQHFGDGTRLSIL.

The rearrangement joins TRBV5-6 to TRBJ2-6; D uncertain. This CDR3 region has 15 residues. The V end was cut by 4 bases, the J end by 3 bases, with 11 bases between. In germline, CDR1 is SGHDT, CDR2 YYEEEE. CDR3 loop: CASSTLGIGANVLTF. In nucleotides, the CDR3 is TGTGCCAGCAGCACGCTTGGGATTGGGGCCAACGTCCTGACTTTC.

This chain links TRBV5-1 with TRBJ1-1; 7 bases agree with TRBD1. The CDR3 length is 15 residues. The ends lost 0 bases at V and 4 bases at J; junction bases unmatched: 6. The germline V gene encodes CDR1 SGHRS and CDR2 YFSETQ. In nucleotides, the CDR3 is TGCGCCAGCAGCTTGGAGGGCTGGGACAGCACTGAAGCTTTCTTT. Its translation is CASSLEGWDSTEAFF.

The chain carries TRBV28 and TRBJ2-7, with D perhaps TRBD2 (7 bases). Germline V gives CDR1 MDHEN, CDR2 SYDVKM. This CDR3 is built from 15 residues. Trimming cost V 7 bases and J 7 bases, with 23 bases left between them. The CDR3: CASTQGGTATGEQYF. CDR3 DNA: TGTGCCAGCACACAGGGAGGGACTGCTACTGGGGAGCAGTACTTC.

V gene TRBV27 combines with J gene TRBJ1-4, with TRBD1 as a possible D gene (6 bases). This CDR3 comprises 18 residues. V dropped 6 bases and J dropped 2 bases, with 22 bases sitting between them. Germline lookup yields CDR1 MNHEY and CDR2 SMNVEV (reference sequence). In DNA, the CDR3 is TGTGCCAGCAGAAGAGGTGCCGGGGGGGCCTTTACTAATGAAAAACTGTTTTTT. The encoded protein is CASRRGAGGAFTNEKLFF.

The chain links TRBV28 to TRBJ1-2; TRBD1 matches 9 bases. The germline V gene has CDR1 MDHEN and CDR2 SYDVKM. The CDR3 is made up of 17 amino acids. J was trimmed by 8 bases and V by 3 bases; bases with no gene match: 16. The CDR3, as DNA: TGTGCCAGCAGTTTGACGGGACAGGGTTTATTTGTGGGCGGCTACACCTTC. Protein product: CASSLTGQGLFVGGYTF.

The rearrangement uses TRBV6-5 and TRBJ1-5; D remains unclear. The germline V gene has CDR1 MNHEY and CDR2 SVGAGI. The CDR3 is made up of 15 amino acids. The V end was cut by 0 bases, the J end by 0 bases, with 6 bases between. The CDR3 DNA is TGTGCCAGCAGTTACTCTAGTTTTAGCAATCAGCCCCAGCATTTT. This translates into CASSYSSFSNQPQHF.

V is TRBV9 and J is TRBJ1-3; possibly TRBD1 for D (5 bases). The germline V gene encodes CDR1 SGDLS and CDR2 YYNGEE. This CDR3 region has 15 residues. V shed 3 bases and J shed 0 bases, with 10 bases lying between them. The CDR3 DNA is TGTGCCAGCAGCGAAACAGGTCCCTCTGGAAACACCATATATTTT. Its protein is CASSETGPSGNTIYF.

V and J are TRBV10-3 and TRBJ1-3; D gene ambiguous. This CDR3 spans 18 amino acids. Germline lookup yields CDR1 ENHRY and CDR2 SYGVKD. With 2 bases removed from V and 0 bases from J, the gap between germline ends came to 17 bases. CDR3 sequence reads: CAISETFLTRRSGNTIYF. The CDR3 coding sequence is TGTGCCATCAGTGAGACCTTCCTTACACGCCGCTCTGGAAACACCATATATTTT.

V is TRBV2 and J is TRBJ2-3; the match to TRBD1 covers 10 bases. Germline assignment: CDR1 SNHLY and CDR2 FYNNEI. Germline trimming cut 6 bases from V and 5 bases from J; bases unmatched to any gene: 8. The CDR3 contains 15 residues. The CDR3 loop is CASSPTGGLIDTQYF. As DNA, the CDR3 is TGTGCCAGCAGCCCGACAGGGGGCTTGATAGATACGCAGTATTTT.

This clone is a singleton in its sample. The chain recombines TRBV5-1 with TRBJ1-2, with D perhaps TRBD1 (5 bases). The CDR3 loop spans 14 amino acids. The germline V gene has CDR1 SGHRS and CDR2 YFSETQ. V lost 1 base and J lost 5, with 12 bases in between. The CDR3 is CASSLLQGGYGYTF. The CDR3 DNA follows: TGCGCCAGCAGCTTGCTCCAGGGAGGATATGGCTACACCTTC.

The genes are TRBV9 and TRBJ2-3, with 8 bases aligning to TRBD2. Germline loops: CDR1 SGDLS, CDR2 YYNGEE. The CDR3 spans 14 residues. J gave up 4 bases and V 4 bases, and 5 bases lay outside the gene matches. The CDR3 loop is CASSSSLAADTQYF. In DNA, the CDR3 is TGTGCCAGCAGCTCCTCACTAGCGGCAGATACGCAGTATTTT.

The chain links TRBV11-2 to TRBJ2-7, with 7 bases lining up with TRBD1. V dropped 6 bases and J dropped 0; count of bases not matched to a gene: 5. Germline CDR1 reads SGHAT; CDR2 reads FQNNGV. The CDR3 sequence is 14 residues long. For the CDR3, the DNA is TGTGCCAGCAGACCGACAGGGCCCTCCTACGAGCAGTACTTC. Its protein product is CASRPTGPSYEQYF.

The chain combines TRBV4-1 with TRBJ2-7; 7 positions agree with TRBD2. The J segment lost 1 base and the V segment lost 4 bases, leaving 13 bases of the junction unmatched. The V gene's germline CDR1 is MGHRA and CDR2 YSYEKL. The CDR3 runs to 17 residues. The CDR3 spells CASSLDPGRGESYEQYF. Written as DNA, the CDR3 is TGCGCCAGCAGCCTTGACCCAGGACGGGGGGAATCCTACGAGCAGTACTTC.

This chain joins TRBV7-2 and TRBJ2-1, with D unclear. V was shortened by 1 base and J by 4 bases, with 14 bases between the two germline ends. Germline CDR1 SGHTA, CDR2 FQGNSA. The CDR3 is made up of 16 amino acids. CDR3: CASSLDPVGVYNEQFF. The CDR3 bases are TGTGCCAGCAGCTTAGATCCCGTTGGGGTTTACAATGAGCAGTTCTTC.

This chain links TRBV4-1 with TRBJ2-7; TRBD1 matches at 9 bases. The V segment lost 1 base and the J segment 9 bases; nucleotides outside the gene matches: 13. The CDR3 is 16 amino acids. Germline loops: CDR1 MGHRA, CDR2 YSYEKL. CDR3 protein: CASSQGPNRGRVGQYF. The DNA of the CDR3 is TGCGCCAGCAGCCAAGGACCCAACAGGGGGCGGGTTGGGCAGTACTTC.

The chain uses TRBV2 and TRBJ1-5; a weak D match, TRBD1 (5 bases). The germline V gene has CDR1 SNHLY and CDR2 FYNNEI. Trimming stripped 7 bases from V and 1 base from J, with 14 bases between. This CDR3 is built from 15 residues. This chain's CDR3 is CASKDRGLSNQPQHF. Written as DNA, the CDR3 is TGTGCCAGCAAGGATCGGGGCCTGAGCAATCAGCCCCAGCATTTT.

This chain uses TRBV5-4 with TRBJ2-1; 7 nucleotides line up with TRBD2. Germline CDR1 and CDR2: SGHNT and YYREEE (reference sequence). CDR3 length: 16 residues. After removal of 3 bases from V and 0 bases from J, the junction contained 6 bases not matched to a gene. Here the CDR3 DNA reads TGTGCCAGCAGCTGGGGGGGGGACTCCTCCTACAATGAGCAGTTCTTC. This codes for CASSWGGDSSYNEQFF. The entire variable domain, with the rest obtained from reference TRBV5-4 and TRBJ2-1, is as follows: ETGVTQSPTHLIKTRGQQVTLRCSSQSGHNTVSWYQQALGQGPQFIFQYYREEENGRGNFPPRFSGLQFPNYSSELNVNALELDDSALYLCASSWGGDSSYNEQFFGPGTRLTVL.

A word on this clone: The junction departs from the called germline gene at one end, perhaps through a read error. The CDR3: CASSPGGQGETQYF. The DNA for the CDR3 is TGTGCTAGCAGCCCGGGAGGACAGGGGGAGACCCAGTACTTC. This rearrangement joins TRBV7-7 to TRBJ2-5, with TRBD1 matching 9 bases. There are 14 residues in the CDR3. Germline CDR1 is SSHAT and CDR2 is FNYEAQ (reference sequence).

The CDR3 DNA reads as TGTGCCAGCAGCCGCCAAGAAAGCACTGAAGCTTTCTTT. This sequence encodes CASSRQESTEAFF. The chain is built from TRBV7-9 and TRBJ1-1; no firm D call. Germline CDR1 and CDR2: SEHNR and FQNEAQ (reference sequence). The CDR3 consists of 13 residues. Trimming took off 5 bases at V and 4 bases at J, with 11 bases between the two ends.

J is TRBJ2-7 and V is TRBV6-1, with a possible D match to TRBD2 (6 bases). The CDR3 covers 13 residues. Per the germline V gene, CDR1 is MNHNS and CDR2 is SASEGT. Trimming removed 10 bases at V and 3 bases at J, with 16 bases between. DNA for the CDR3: TGTGCCATCAGCGTAGCGGCCCACTACGAGCAGTACTTC. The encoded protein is CAISVAAHYEQYF.

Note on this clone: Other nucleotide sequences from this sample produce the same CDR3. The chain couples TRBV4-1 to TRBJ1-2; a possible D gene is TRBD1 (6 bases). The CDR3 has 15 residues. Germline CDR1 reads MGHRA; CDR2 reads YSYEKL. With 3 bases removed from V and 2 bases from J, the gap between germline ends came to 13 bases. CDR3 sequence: CASSQTGTLNYGYTF. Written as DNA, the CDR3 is TGCGCCAGCAGCCAGACCGGGACACTAAACTATGGCTACACCTTC.

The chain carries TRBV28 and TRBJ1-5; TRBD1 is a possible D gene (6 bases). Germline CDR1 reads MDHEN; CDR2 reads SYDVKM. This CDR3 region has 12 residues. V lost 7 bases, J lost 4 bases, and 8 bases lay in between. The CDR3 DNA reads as TGTGCCAGCAAACAGGGTAATCAGCCCCAGCATTTT. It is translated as CASKQGNQPQHF.

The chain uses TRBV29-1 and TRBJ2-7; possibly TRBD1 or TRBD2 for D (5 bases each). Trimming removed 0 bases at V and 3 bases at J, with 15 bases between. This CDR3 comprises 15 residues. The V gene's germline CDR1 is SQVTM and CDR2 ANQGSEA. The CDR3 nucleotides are TGCAGCGTTGAAGATGGGACGTCTACGGGCTACGAGCAGTACTTC. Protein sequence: CSVEDGTSTGYEQYF.

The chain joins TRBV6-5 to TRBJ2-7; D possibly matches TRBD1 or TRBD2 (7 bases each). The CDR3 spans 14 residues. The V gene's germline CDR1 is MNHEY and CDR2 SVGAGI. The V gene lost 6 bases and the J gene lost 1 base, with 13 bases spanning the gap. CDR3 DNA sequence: TGTGCCAGCAGCAGACAGGGAGGGTCCTACGAGCAGTACTTC. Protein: CASSRQGGSYEQYF.

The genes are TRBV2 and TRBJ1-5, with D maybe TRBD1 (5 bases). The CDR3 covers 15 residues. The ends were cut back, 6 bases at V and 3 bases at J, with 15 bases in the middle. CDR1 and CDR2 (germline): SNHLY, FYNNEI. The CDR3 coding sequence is TGTGCCAGCAGGAGCAGGGAGAGGGCCAATCAGCCCCAGCATTTT. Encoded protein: CASRSRERANQPQHF.